The rows below give T cell receptor beta chains drawn from one sample of a study of T-cell memory formation after mild COVID-19. TCRdb re-analysed the 5' RACE reads in MiXCR, keeping a single row per CDR3 protein. The sample lists roughly 600,000 distinct CDR3 sequences, approximately 19% occurring once. Material for sequencing was PBMCs or a T cell subset sorted from them (not recorded which). These receptor sequences come from an adult woman who had mild COVID-19 (a few samples of this study predate the infection). Cell type and time point are not known. Both conserved end residues are part of each CDR3. The order of the fields is J gene, D gene, V gene, clone size, CDR3 DNA, CDR3 protein. The D gene is left open where the match is weak. Only some rows state a clone size, as once, few, many or a class for expanded clones.

TRBJ2-5,TRBD1,TRBV2,.,TGTGCCAGCAGTGAATGGGGGACAGGGCCACAAGAGACCCAGTACTTC,CASSEWGTGPQETQYF
TRBJ1-1,.,TRBV29-1,.,TGCAGCGTTGACCTCCACACTGAAGCTTTCTTT,CSVDLHTEAFF
TRBJ1-1,.,TRBV7-9,few,TGTGCCATCCGGGGGGCCCTGAACACTGAAGCTTTCTTT,CAIRGALNTEAFF
TRBJ2-7,.,TRBV3-1,once,TGTGCCAGCAGCCCTTACTCAGGGTCAGGCTACGAGCAGTACTTC,CASSPYSGSGYEQYF
TRBJ1-2,.,TRBV29-1,.,TGCAGCGTTGCCGGGGGGGACTATGGCTACACCTTC,CSVAGGDYGYTF
TRBJ1-6,.,TRBV3-1,.,TGTGCCAGCAACCATGGGGGGGTTGCCTATAATTCACCCCTCCACTTT,CASNHGGVAYNSPLHF
TRBJ2-2,TRBD2,TRBV7-6,.,TGTGCCAGCAGGCGTGGCTCTAGCGGAAACACCGGGGAGCTGTTTTTT,CASRRGSSGNTGELFF
TRBJ2-3,.,TRBV12-3/TRBV12-4,few,TGTGCCAGCAGTTTTGGGACCACGCAGTATTTT,CASSFGTTQYF
TRBJ2-7,TRBD1,TRBV5-1,many,TGTGCCAGCAGTTTAGGGGGCAGATCCTACGAGCAGTACTTC,CASSLGGRSYEQYF
TRBJ2-1,.,TRBV30,.,TGTGCCTGGACTTACACTAACCACTACAATGAGCAGTTCTTC,CAWTYTNHYNEQFF
TRBJ2-5,.,TRBV5-1,few,TGCGCCAGCAGCTGGAGGACGGGGCGGGTGCTGGAGACCCAGTACTTC,CASSWRTGRVLETQYF
TRBJ2-2,TRBD2,TRBV14,.,TGTGCCAGCAGCCACCATGTAGCGGGGATCACCGGGGAGCTGTTTTTT,CASSHHVAGITGELFF
TRBJ1-1,.,TRBV7-9,.,TGTGCCAGCTGTCCGTCGGTTTCGCCTGAAGCTTTCTTT,CASCPSVSPEAFF
TRBJ1-5,.,TRBV12-3/TRBV12-4,few,TGTGCCAGCAGAAACAACCAGGACATTGGCAATCAGCCCCAGCATTTT,CASRNNQDIGNQPQHF
TRBJ2-2,.,TRBV12-3/TRBV12-4,many,TGTGCCAGCTCCTCGAGTGGACCGACCGGGGAGCTGTTTTTT,CASSSSGPTGELFF
TRBJ1-4,.,TRBV15,.,TGTGCCACCAGCAGAGATGGTCAAGAAAAACTGTTTTTT,CATSRDGQEKLFF
TRBJ2-7,TRBD1,TRBV7-2,many,TGTGCCAGCAGCCCCTGGACAGGGTCCTACGAGCAGTACTTC,CASSPWTGSYEQYF
TRBJ1-1,TRBD1,TRBV6-5,few,TGTGCCAGCAGGGGACAGTACTTTACTTCTGAAGCTTTCTTT,CASRGQYFTSEAFF
TRBJ1-2,.,TRBV15,few,TGTGCCACCAGCAGAGTCGTGGGACCCTATGGCTACACCTTC,CATSRVVGPYGYTF
TRBJ2-4,.,TRBV12-3/TRBV12-4,many,TGTGCCAGCAGTTTTGACGGTGGGATGTTAGCCAAAAACATTCAGTACTTC,CASSFDGGMLAKNIQYF
TRBJ2-1,.,TRBV20-1,many,TGCAGTGCCAGGGGCTTTGGGTTCAGTGAGCAGTTCTTC,CSARGFGFSEQFF
TRBJ2-7,.,TRBV15,.,TGTGCCACCAGCAGAGATCGGGCAGGAGGCTTCGAGCAGTACTTC,CATSRDRAGGFEQYF
TRBJ2-3,.,TRBV6-5,few,TGTGCCAGCAGTTTAATGGGGACAAACACAGATACGCAGTATTTT,CASSLMGTNTDTQYF
TRBJ2-5,.,TRBV5-8,.,TGTGCCAGCAGCTTGCAGGGATTTGGGCAAGAGACCCAGTACTTC,CASSLQGFGQETQYF
TRBJ2-7,.,TRBV20-1,once,TGCAGTGCTAGGGGCCTCGGTCAGGTCTCCTACGAGCAGTACTTC,CSARGLGQVSYEQYF
TRBJ1-1,.,TRBV7-9,few,TGTGCCAGCAGCTTAGCGGGGTCAGGGTCGGCTTTCTTT,CASSLAGSGSAFF
TRBJ2-3,TRBD2,TRBV5-1,.,TGCGCCAGCGCCGGACTAGCGGGGGAGGATACGCAGTATTTT,CASAGLAGEDTQYF
TRBJ2-7,.,TRBV4-3,few,TGCGCCAGCAGCCAAGACGAGGGTACCCTGCTTTACGAGCAGTACTTC,CASSQDEGTLLYEQYF
TRBJ2-3,.,TRBV7-3,.,TGTGCCAGCAGCTTAGGGTCGACAGTTAGCACAGATACGCAGTATTTT,CASSLGSTVSTDTQYF